The 13 T cell receptor beta chains reported below all come from one sample, sequenced in a study of persistence of HIV-infected CD4 T cells. These receptors are not linked to any known antigen. This was the immunoSEQ version 4 assay in survey mode. Only in-frame clones appear in the TCRdb table, and some are missing; sequencing was by immunoSEQ multiplex PCR. The sample contains 37,000 or so clones, approximately 84% of which appear only once. Cells were stimulated with CMV-infected fibroblast lysates at about 10 ug/mL. CD40L/CD69 double-negative CD45RO-high memory CD4+ T cells were collected. The sample consisted of CD4+ T cells sorted from PBMCs after approximately 19-hour stimulation, taken from a patient who received antiretroviral therapy. The source is an adult man with HIV who was CMV-seropositive.

Comment on this clone: This sample also contains other DNA sequences that code for the same CDR3. The chain carries TRBV7-6 and TRBJ2-1; 8 bases align to TRBD1. CDR1 is SGHVS and CDR2 is FNYEAQ in the germline V gene. CDR3 size: 15 residues. Losses at the gene ends were 5 bases for V and 3 bases for J; bases not matched to a gene: 6. DNA for the CDR3: TGTGCCAGCAGCCTTGGACAGGGAGACTACAATGAGCAGTTCTTC. It specifies CASSLGQGDYNEQFF.

The chain recombines TRBV3-1 (or the pseudogene TRBV3-2) with TRBJ1-6, with 10 nucleotides matching TRBD1. The CDR3 contains 16 residues. The germline V gene encodes CDR1 LGHDT and CDR2 YNNKEL (reference sequence). J gave up 11 bases and V 3 bases, and 10 bases lay outside the gene matches. CDR3 sequence (DNA): TGTGCCAGCAGCCATCGCCCTCCGGGACAGGGGACACCCCTCCACTTT. Residues: CASSHRPPGQGTPLHF.

This clone rates as medium-sized (0.01 to 0.1%). The chain carries TRBV28 and TRBJ1-1, with D uncertain. The CDR3 is 11 residues long. The V end was cut by 3 bases, the J end by 3 bases, with 2 bases between. Germline assignment: CDR1 MDHEN and CDR2 SYDVKM. This CDR3 reads CASSFYTEAFF. CDR3 DNA: TGTGCCAGCAGTTTTTACACTGAAGCTTTCTTT.

The gene calls are TRBV6-1 and TRBJ2-7; a possible D gene is TRBD1 (5 bases). CDR3 length: 13 residues. Germline lookup yields CDR1 MNHNS and CDR2 SASEGT. V lost 6 bases, J lost 0 bases, and 9 bases lay in between. The chain's CDR3 is CASSRQSSYEQYF. CDR3 bases: TGTGCCAGCAGCAGACAGAGCTCCTACGAGCAGTACTTC.

This chain joins TRBV19 and TRBJ2-7, with D perhaps TRBD1 (5 bases). The CDR3 runs 14 residues. Germline CDR1 LNHDA, CDR2 SQIVND (reference sequence). Trimming removed 7 bases at V and 3 bases at J, with 16 bases between. CDR3 residues: CASMARIGDYEQYF. The CDR3 nucleotides are TGTGCCAGTATGGCCAGGATAGGGGACTACGAGCAGTACTTC.

The CDR3: CASSPPTVGGNHNEQFF. The CDR3 nucleotides read TGTGCCAGCAGCCCGCCGACCGTCGGGGGGAACCACAATGAGCAGTTCTTC. The V call is TRBV7-9, the J call TRBJ2-1; 7 positions match TRBD2. This CDR3 is built from 17 residues. Losses at the gene ends were 5 bases for V and 5 bases for J; bases not matched to a gene: 15. CDR1 is SEHNR and CDR2 is FQNEAQ in the germline V gene (reference sequence).

V is TRBV7-2 and J is TRBJ1-1; D not resolved. V shed 2 bases and J shed 9 bases, with 10 bases lying between them. Germline V gene sequence: CDR1 SGHTA, CDR2 FQGNSA. The CDR3 covers 12 residues. In DNA form, the CDR3 reads TGTGCCAGCAGCTTAATCGGGGTTCAAGCTTTCTTT. Amino acid sequence: CASSLIGVQAFF.

J is TRBJ1-2 and V is TRBV10-2, with D perhaps TRBD1 (6 bases). The length of the CDR3 is 12 residues. Per the germline V gene, CDR1 is WSHSY and CDR2 is SAAADI. Trimming removed 5 bases from V and 7 bases from J, with 11 bases in between. In nucleotides, the CDR3 is TGCGCCAGCAGTCAAATACAGGGTGGCTACACCTTC. As protein: CASSQIQGGYTF.

The chain carries TRBV19 and TRBJ1-1, with TRBD1 matching over 7 bases. V was clipped by 5 bases and J by 1 base; unmatched bases: 13. Germline V gives CDR1 LNHDA, CDR2 SQIVND (reference sequence). This CDR3 is built from 17 residues. This chain's CDR3 is CASSPWGDSSSNTEAFF. CDR3 in DNA: TGTGCCAGTAGTCCCTGGGGGGACAGCTCATCGAACACTGAAGCTTTCTTT.

This clone has just a few counts. The CDR3 region is CASSQEWGRGPYNEQFF. CDR3 nucleotides: TGCGCCAGCAGCCAAGAATGGGGGCGGGGCCCCTACAATGAGCAGTTCTTC. The V and J genes are TRBV4-1 and TRBJ2-1, with D perhaps TRBD1 or TRBD2 (6 bases each). Germline values: CDR1 MGHRA, CDR2 YSYEKL. The CDR3 spans 17 residues. Trimming shortened V by 0 bases and J by 2 bases, and 14 bases separated the two germline ends.

This chain uses TRBV28 with TRBJ2-5; maybe TRBD2 (6 bases). From germline, CDR1 is MDHEN and CDR2 SYDVKM. This CDR3 is built from 15 residues. Trimming cost V 4 bases and J 5 bases, with 17 bases left between them. CDR3 sequence reads: CASSWGVSSPETQYF. DNA of the CDR3: TGTGCCAGCAGTTGGGGGGTGAGCTCCCCGGAGACCCAGTACTTC.

This sequence joins TRBV5-4 and TRBJ2-7; 12 bases are a match to TRBD2. The CDR3 extends over 17 amino acids. V dropped 4 bases and J dropped 0; count of bases not matched to a gene: 8. Germline V gene sequence: CDR1 SGHNT, CDR2 YYREEE (reference sequence). CDR3 loop: CASSRASGGGSSYEQYF. CDR3 DNA sequence: TGTGCCAGCAGCCGAGCTAGCGGGGGGGGGAGCTCCTACGAGCAGTACTTC.

The V gene is TRBV5-5, the J gene TRBJ2-7; TRBD1 might be the D (5 bases). The CDR3 is made up of 15 amino acids. V lost 4 bases, J lost 2 bases, and 16 bases lay in between. CDR1 and CDR2 (germline): SGHKS, YYEKEE (reference sequence). CDR3 in amino acids: CASSPFQGNPYEQYF. Written as DNA, the CDR3 is TGTGCCAGCAGCCCATTTCAGGGAAACCCCTACGAGCAGTACTTC. Full variable domain (missing parts from reference TRBV5-5 and TRBJ2-7): DAGVTQSPTHLIKTRGQQVTLRCSPISGHKSVSWYQQVLGQGPQFIFQYYEKEERGRGNFPDRFSARQFPNYSSELNVNALLLGDSALYLCASSPFQGNPYEQYFGPGTRLTVT.